This section outlines one T cell receptor (beta chain) sequence together with its context. Its target is not known. The sample belongs to a study of beta chain features in type 1 diabetes. Study-wide points: Among patients with Type 1 diabetes, TCRB CDR3s were moderately but significantly shorter in every one of the four CD4+ subsets. Healthy donors had naive, central memory and Treg TCRB repertoires that appeared less similar than those seen among patients. No resolution was reached here on whether HLA type influences TCRB rearrangement.

CDR3 size: 12 residues. Germline trimming cut 10 bases from V and 2 bases from J; bases unmatched to any gene: 5. Germline V gene lookup returns CDR1 LNHDA and CDR2 SQIVND (reference sequence). Sequencing targeted expressed TCRB transcripts, as all isolated RNA had been reverse transcribed. The protocol was immunoSEQ multiplex PCR, while the TCRdb copy is restricted to in-frame clones and leaves out a portion. The repertoire holds about 650,000 clones, around an eighth seen once, with around 0.12% in the top ten. Input material: naive CD4+ T cells from blood. This chain links TRBV19 with TRBJ2-7, with 7 positions matching TRBD1. This sequence originates from a man younger than 45 with type 1 diabetes. The CDR3 bases are TGTGCCACCGGGGACAGAACCTACGAGCAGTACTTC. Translating gives CATGDRTYEQYF.